These 13 T cell receptor beta chains were sequenced from one sample in a study of blood T cell repertoires in COVID-19. Clones were sequenced by immunoSEQ multiplex PCR, and TCRdb holds only the in-frame ones, with some missing. The data contain fewer than 110,000 clones, approximately 84% of them singletons. Sequencing was performed on peripheral blood. All receptors derive from a human donor in a cohort sampled during active COVID-19.

The genes are TRBV18 and TRBJ2-2, with D possibly TRBD1 on 5 matching bases. This CDR3 has 15 amino acids. Looked up from germline, CDR1 is KGHSH and CDR2 is LQKENI. The germline V and J ends were trimmed by 5 bases and 0 bases, with 10 bases remaining between them. DNA for the CDR3: TGTGCCAGCTCAACAAGGACAACGAACACCGGGGAGCTGTTTTTT. This sequence encodes CASSTRTTNTGELFF.

J is TRBJ1-2 and V is TRBV7-2; 7 nucleotides agree with TRBD1. CDR3 length equals 15 residues. The germline gives CDR1 SGHTA, CDR2 FQGNSA. Germline trimming cut 1 base from V and 4 bases from J; bases unmatched to any gene: 6. This chain's CDR3 is CASSLGSGTAYGYTF. The CDR3 DNA follows: TGTGCCAGCAGCTTAGGAAGTGGGACAGCCTATGGCTACACCTTC.

This chain joins TRBV24-1 and TRBJ2-3; 12 bases fit TRBD2. V dropped 2 bases and J dropped 9; count of bases not matched to a gene: 5. This CDR3 has 15 amino acids. Germline V gene sequence: CDR1 KGHDR, CDR2 SFDVKD. CDR3 residues: CATSDSMTSGGTQYF. CDR3 sequence (DNA): TGTGCCACCAGTGATTCCATGACTAGCGGGGGAACGCAGTATTTT.

This sequence joins TRBV6-5 and TRBJ1-2; D not resolved. The CDR3 spans 13 residues. Per the germline V gene, CDR1 is MNHEY and CDR2 is SVGAGI. V shed 5 bases and J shed 4 bases, with 11 bases lying between them. The CDR3 reads CASSREQIYGYTF. CDR3 DNA sequence: TGTGCCAGCAGTCGGGAGCAGATCTATGGCTACACCTTC.

The genes are TRBV6-2 or TRBV6-3 and TRBJ1-5; TRBD1 matches at 7 bases. J lost 4 bases, V lost 6 bases, and 6 bases had no gene match. Per germline, CDR1 MNHEY and CDR2 SVGEGT. The CDR3 runs to 14 residues. This chain's CDR3 is CASSPGQKNQPQHF. The CDR3 bases are TGTGCCAGCAGCCCGGGACAGAAGAATCAGCCCCAGCATTTT.

The rearrangement joins TRBV5-4 to TRBJ2-1, with D perhaps matching TRBD2 (6 bases). The CDR3 length is 15 residues. Germline values: CDR1 SGHNT, CDR2 YYREEE (reference sequence). The V and J ends lost 0 bases and 7 bases respectively, with 14 bases between them. This CDR3 reads CASSLEEGLLNEQFF. As DNA, the CDR3 is TGTGCCAGCAGCTTGGAGGAGGGCCTTTTGAATGAGCAGTTCTTC.

V usage is TRBV5-6 and J usage is TRBJ2-1, with TRBD2 matching 9 bases. The CDR3 sequence is 16 residues long. V trimming: 4 bases; J trimming: 4 bases; junction bases outside the gene matches: 9. Germline V CDR1 and CDR2: SGHDT, YYEEEE. This CDR3 is CASSRIAGASYNEQFF. The CDR3 nucleotides are TGTGCCAGCAGCCGGATAGCGGGAGCGTCTTACAATGAGCAGTTCTTC.

The chain joins TRBV5-4 to TRBJ2-5, with D maybe TRBD2 (5 bases). Between the trimmed V and J ends, which lost 6 bases and 4 bases, there was a span of 16 bases. The CDR3 sequence is 14 residues long. CDR1 SGHNT and CDR2 YYREEE come from the germline V gene (reference sequence). DNA for the CDR3: TGTGCCAGCAACCCCTCCGGGAAGGGAGAGACCCAGTACTTC. Translating it yields CASNPSGKGETQYF.

This chain's CDR3 is CAISGTSGSSYNEQFF. The CDR3 DNA is TGTGCCATCAGTGGGACTAGCGGGAGCTCCTACAATGAGCAGTTCTTC. The chain employs TRBV10-3 and TRBJ2-1; 13 bases are a match to TRBD2. Germline V lookup: CDR1 ENHRY, CDR2 SYGVKD. The CDR3 has 16 residues. V lost 4 bases and J lost 0; bases outside the gene matches: 0.

The V call is TRBV6-1, the J call TRBJ2-1; D gene unclear. Germline V gene sequence: CDR1 MNHNS, CDR2 SASEGT. With 3 bases removed from V and 3 bases from J, the gap between germline ends came to 12 bases. This CDR3 contains 15 residues. The CDR3 DNA sequence: TGTGCCAGCAGTGACCCCCTTAGTGGCTACAATGAGCAGTTCTTC. This sequence encodes CASSDPLSGYNEQFF.

J is TRBJ2-3 and V is TRBV20-1; 8 bases are a match to TRBD2. The germline V gene has CDR1 DFQATT and CDR2 SNEGSKA (reference sequence). Germline trimming cut 6 bases from V and 0 bases from J; bases unmatched to any gene: 5. This CDR3 region has 14 residues. The CDR3 DNA follows: TGCAGTGCCAGTAGCGGGACTAGCACAGATACGCAGTATTTT. This translates into CSASSGTSTDTQYF.

The chain is built from TRBV6-1 and TRBJ2-1; D is unresolved. The germline V gene encodes CDR1 MNHNS and CDR2 SASEGT. The V end lost 0 bases, the J end lost 4 bases, and 13 bases lay between the germline ends. There are 16 residues in the CDR3. CDR3 nucleotides: TGTGCCAGCAGTGAAGCTTTAGGAGTTACTTACAATGAGCAGTTCTTC. Translation gives CASSEALGVTYNEQFF.

The chain is built from TRBV28 and TRBJ1-4, with a possible D match to TRBD1 (5 bases). The V gene lost 1 base and the J gene lost 10 bases, with 16 bases spanning the gap. Per germline, CDR1 MDHEN and CDR2 SYDVKM. The CDR3 extends over 15 amino acids. Written as DNA, the CDR3 is TGTGCCAGCAGTTTATTCCCCGGGGGGTGGGGAAAACTGTTTTTT. Translation gives CASSLFPGGWGKLFF.